This TCR beta chain was observed in a study of T-cell memory formation after mild COVID-19. Study results and limitations: The study found balanced CD4/CD8 in clones contracting day 15 to 85 and a CD4+ lean in later expanders.

This clonotype has ten or more counts. Its specificity is not known. TCRdb re-called the 5' RACE reads with MiXCR, one entry per CDR3 protein. The sample carries hundreds of thousands of distinct CDR3 sequences, around 16% recorded once. Per the germline V gene, CDR1 is SGHTA and CDR2 is FQGNSA. CDR3 length: 13 residues. The J segment lost 5 bases and the V segment lost 3 bases, leaving 1 base of the junction unmatched. The sequenced sample consisted of PBMCs or a T cell subset sorted from them (not recorded which). This chain links TRBV7-2 with TRBJ2-7, with 10 bases identical to TRBD2. This TCR was sampled from a man aged 18 to 29 who had mild COVID-19 (a few samples of this study predate the infection). Cell type and time point are not known. The CDR3 DNA is TGTGCCAGCAGCTTGACTAGCGGGCACGAGCAGTACTTC. Translated, it gives CASSLTSGHEQYF.